These T cell receptor beta chains were read from a single sample in a study of neurological immune-mediated disorders. MiXCR, run by TCRdb on the 5' RACE reads, gives a single entry per CDR3 protein. The top ten clones hold 10% to 15% of a sample with 20,000 to 30,000 distinct CDR3 sequences, about 13% of them seen once. The sample comprised PBMCs. The receptor source for this set is a woman aged 55-69 years with HTLV-1-associated myelopathy (HAM/TSP). CDR3s include the opening cysteine and the closing phenylalanine or tryptophan. D genes are given only for firm matches. Only part of the rows carry a size: once, few, many, or a class if the clone is expanded.

TRBV6-6	NA	many	TRBJ2-3	TGTGCCAGCAAGGCGACAGATACGCAGTATTTT	CASKATDTQYF
TRBV3-1	NA	many	TRBJ1-2	TGTGCCAGCAGCCGACAAGGAGGGGAGGATGGCTACACCTTC	CASSRQGGEDGYTF
TRBV4-3	TRBD1	many	TRBJ2-1	TGCGCCAGCAGCCAAGACTGGACAGGGGCGTACAATGAGCAGTTCTTC	CASSQDWTGAYNEQFF
TRBV18	NA	many	TRBJ2-3	TGTGCCACCAAGGGTCGGGCTAGCACAGATACGCAGTATTTT	CATKGRASTDTQYF
TRBV9	NA	many	TRBJ2-1	TGTGCCAGCAGCTCCGACTTGGGTGAGCAGTTCTTC	CASSSDLGEQFF
TRBV7-8	NA	many	TRBJ2-1	TGTGCCAGCAGCCCGGGGGTTCCGGGAGAGTACAATGAGCAGTTCTTC	CASSPGVPGEYNEQFF
TRBV5-1	NA	many	TRBJ2-3	TGCGCCAGCAGCTTGGTGGGTACTGGCACAGATACGCAGTATTTT	CASSLVGTGTDTQYF
TRBV2	NA	few	TRBJ2-4	TGTGCCAGTTGGGGGTCGAACATTCAGTACTTC	CASWGSNIQYF
TRBV29-1	TRBD1	many	TRBJ2-7	TGCAGCGTTGCCCCGACAGGGCAAGGAAACGAGCAGTACTTC	CSVAPTGQGNEQYF
TRBV7-9	TRBD2	many	TRBJ2-7	TGTGCCAGCAGCTCCGGGGCGGGAGGAGGTTTGTACGAGCAGTACTTC	CASSSGAGGGLYEQYF
TRBV24-1	TRBD1	many	TRBJ1-5	TGTGCCACCAGCCACGGGGGACAGGGGGCTAGTCAGCCCCAGCATTTT	CATSHGGQGASQPQHF
TRBV7-8	NA	many	TRBJ2-3	TGTGCCAGCAGCTTAGCGGCAGCTTATACGCAGTATTTT	CASSLAAAYTQYF
TRBV14	TRBD2	once	TRBJ2-3	TGTGCAAGCAACATAGCGGGGGCTAGCACAGATACGCAGTATTTT	CASNIAGASTDTQYF
TRBV30	NA	many	TRBJ2-7	TGTGCCTGGAGTACCCTAGAAGAGCAGTACTTC	CAWSTLEEQYF
TRBV24-1	NA	few	TRBJ2-1	TGTGCCACCAGTCCTACCAACTCGGCCAATGAGCAGTTCTTC	CATSPTNSANEQFF
TRBV20-1	TRBD1	NA	TRBJ2-2	TGCAGTGCTGGACCCACTAGTTGGACAGGGCGGAACACCGGGGAGCTGTTTTTT	CSAGPTSWTGRNTGELFF
TRBV7-2	NA	many	TRBJ2-3	TGTGCCAGCAGCCCTGGGGGTCAGGGCGGCACAGATACGCAGTATTTT	CASSPGGQGGTDTQYF
TRBV30	NA	few	TRBJ2-3	TGTGCGACCAGCAGAGGGGCAGATACGCAGTATTTT	CATSRGADTQYF
TRBV2	NA	NA	TRBJ2-7	TGTGCCAGCAGTGAAGCGCTGGACATCTACGAGCAGTACTTC	CASSEALDIYEQYF
TRBV7-2	NA	medium-sized	TRBJ1-5	TGTGCCAGCAGCTTTTCCCAGGGTGACCAGCCCCAGCATTTT	CASSFSQGDQPQHF
TRBV7-2	NA	NA	TRBJ2-2	TGTGCCAGCAGCAAGACCGGACGGCGAAACACCGGGGAGCTGTTTTTT	CASSKTGRRNTGELFF
TRBV20-1	TRBD2	NA	TRBJ2-1	TGCAGTGCTAGTTACGGGACTAGCGGCACTGAGCAGTTCTTC	CSASYGTSGTEQFF
TRBV5-1	TRBD2	many	TRBJ2-7	TGCGCCAGCAGCTTGGGTACTTTAGCGGGGGCCTACGAGCAGTACTTC	CASSLGTLAGAYEQYF
TRBV5-1	TRBD2	many	TRBJ2-7	TGCGCCAGCAGCATCGGGACTAGCGGGGTTCGCGAGCAGTACTTC	CASSIGTSGVREQYF
TRBV5-1	TRBD1	many	TRBJ1-6	TGCGCCAGCAGCCCTGAGGGACAGGGTAAAAATTCACCCCTCCACTTT	CASSPEGQGKNSPLHF
TRBV14	TRBD1	many	TRBJ1-6	TGTGCCAGCAGCCCAGTACAGGGGTCAGGGTCACCCCTCCACTTT	CASSPVQGSGSPLHF
TRBV20-1	TRBD2	many	TRBJ2-1	TGCAGTGCTAGAGATCTAGCGGGGGAGCACAATGAGCAGTTCTTC	CSARDLAGEHNEQFF
TRBV20-1	NA	many	TRBJ2-7	TGCAGTGCCACCCTTCCCAACCCCTACGAGCAGTACTTC	CSATLPNPYEQYF
TRBV7-9	NA	many	TRBJ2-5	TGTGCCAGCAGCCGACTAGTAGAGACCCAGTACTTC	CASSRLVETQYF
TRBV29-1	NA	many	TRBJ1-1	TGCAGCGTAGGAGGGCACACTGAAGCTTTCTTT	CSVGGHTEAFF
TRBV27	NA	many	TRBJ1-2	TGTGCCAGCAGTTTATGGGCATCGGGAGGCTACACCTTC	CASSLWASGGYTF
TRBV20-1	NA	NA	TRBJ2-3	TGCAGTGTGATACGGGATACTTGGGTGGAGGATACGCAGTATTTT	CSVIRDTWVEDTQYF
TRBV27	TRBD1	medium-sized	TRBJ2-7	TGTGCCAGCAGTGCCGGGACAGGTCCCTACGAGCAGTACTTC	CASSAGTGPYEQYF
TRBV24-1	TRBD1	many	TRBJ2-3	TGTGCCACCAGTGAACCCGGGACAGTGACAGATACGCAGTATTTT	CATSEPGTVTDTQYF
TRBV5-1	TRBD2	many	TRBJ2-1	TGCGCCAGCAGCGTAATAGCGGGAGCCGATGAGCAGTTCTTC	CASSVIAGADEQFF
TRBV12-3/TRBV12-4	NA	many	TRBJ2-2	TGTGCCAGCAGCCCCCCAGGGCTCAACACCGGGGAGCTGTTTTTT	CASSPPGLNTGELFF